This TCR beta chain was captured in a study of T cells in Graves' hyperthyroidism and ophthalmopathy. Points from the study as a whole: Blood samples included most of the expanded thyroid clonotypes exceeding 0.001.

The V gene's germline CDR1 is SGHRS and CDR2 YFSETQ. The CDR3 has 16 amino acids. As regards this clonotype: Antigen unknown. At one end, the junction sequence differs from germline, possibly due to a read error.

RNA transcripts gave rise to amplified TCR beta CDR3 regions. With the HTBI primer set, the TCR CDR3 went through a first round of RT-PCR. TCRdb reanalysed the multiplex PCR reads using MiXCR and keeps one entry per CDR3 protein. Of about 480,000 distinct CDR3 sequences in the sample, about an eighth are singletons; the top ten hold less than 20%. The receptor comes from a woman under 30 with Graves' hyperthyroidism. Material for sequencing was blood. The chain is built from TRBV5-1 and TRBJ2-5, with 10 nucleotides matching TRBD2. CDR3 nucleotide sequence: TGCGCCGGCAGCTTAACGATTAGCGGGAGGATAGAGACCCAGTACTTC. Its protein product is CAGSLTISGRIETQYF.